The 15 T cell receptor beta chains below all came from one sample that was sequenced in a study of T-cell reconstitution after alpha-beta-depleted transplantation in children. This sample's TCRbeta library carried unique molecular identifier barcodes. TCRdb independently ran MiXCR on the PCR reads; one entry per CDR3 protein. The sample lists some 600,000 distinct CDR3 sequences, roughly 13% occurring once. Sequencing used PBMCs, mostly from graft donor cells, obtained 360 days after TCRalphabeta/CD19-depleted stem cell transplant. All receptors derive from a male patient under 18 who had a stem cell transplant for acute myeloid leukemia, so the T cells may come from the graft donor.

The table lists this clonotype with a few counts. This CDR3 reads CASRHMKDGSYEQYF. The CDR3 DNA follows: TGCGCCAGCAGACATATGAAGGACGGATCCTACGAGCAGTACTTC. The chain combines TRBV5-1 with TRBJ2-7, with D uncertain. Trimming left V 5 bases short and J 1 base short, with 16 bases between. The CDR3 contains 15 residues. The germline V gene has CDR1 SGHRS and CDR2 YFSETQ.

The J gene is TRBJ2-3, the V gene TRBV28, with D perhaps being TRBD1 or TRBD2 (5 bases each). The V and J ends lost 3 bases and 1 base respectively, with 11 bases between them. Germline-derived CDR1 and CDR2 are MDHEN and SYDVKM. There are 15 residues in the CDR3. In DNA form, the CDR3 reads TGTGCCAGCAGTTTTGAGGGGTGGGGCACAGATACGCAGTATTTT. Protein sequence: CASSFEGWGTDTQYF.

The chain recombines TRBV21-1 with TRBJ2-7. TRBV21-1 is listed as a pseudogene. The CDR3 is 14 residues long. In nucleotides, the CDR3 is TGTGCCAGAATTATTCCCCAATATTCCTACGAGCAGTACTTC. Its translation: CARIIPQYSYEQYF.

The chain employs TRBV20-1 and TRBJ2-1; D remains ambiguous. CDR1 is DFQATT, CDR2 SNEGSKA, per germline (reference sequence). Deletions cut 0 bases from V and 6 bases from J, with 12 bases between. The CDR3 loop spans 14 amino acids. The CDR3 DNA reads TGCAGTGCTAGAGATTGGGTGGCGTTCAATGAGCAGTTCTTC. It translates to CSARDWVAFNEQFF.

This clonotype was observed a few times. The chain uses TRBV12-3 or TRBV12-4 and TRBJ2-3, with 11 bases lining up with TRBD2. Germline trimming cut 3 bases from V and 3 bases from J; bases unmatched to any gene: 8. The CDR3 is 17 residues long. The DNA for the CDR3 is TGTGCCAGCAGTTTTATACTAGCGGGAGATTGGACAGATACGCAGTATTTT. It specifies CASSFILAGDWTDTQYF.

This clonotype appeared a few times. The chain links TRBV24-1 to TRBJ2-1; TRBD1 matches 7 bases. The germline CDR1 and CDR2 sequences are KGHDR and SFDVKD. The CDR3 runs to 13 residues. The trim removed 9 bases at V and 5 bases at J, leaving 6 bases unmatched. The CDR3 nucleotides read TGTGCCACCGATACAGGGGCGGACAATGAGCAGTTCTTC. Translating gives CATDTGADNEQFF.

This clonotype has a count of ten or more. The rearrangement links TRBV11-3 to TRBJ2-2; D remains unclear. V lost 6 bases, J lost 5 bases, and 10 bases lay in between. Germline V gene sequence: CDR1 SGHNT, CDR2 YENEEA. The CDR3 extends over 13 amino acids. CDR3 in amino acids: CASSPLPTGELFF. In nucleotides, the CDR3 is TGTGCCAGCAGTCCCCTCCCAACCGGGGAGCTGTTTTTT.

V and J are TRBV28 and TRBJ1-1; the match to TRBD1 covers 8 bases. This CDR3 contains 14 residues. CDR1 and CDR2 from the germline V gene are MDHEN and SYDVKM. V lost 4 bases, J lost 0 bases, and 1 base stayed unmatched. The CDR3 nucleotides read TGTGCCAGCAGTTCGGACAGGGTGAACACTGAAGCTTTCTTT. It encodes CASSSDRVNTEAFF.

This clonotype was counted between two and nine times. In DNA form, the CDR3 reads TGCGCCAGCAGCTCTAGAGCCGGGACTCCAAAGACCGGGGAGCTGTTTTTT. This sequence encodes CASSSRAGTPKTGELFF. The V call is TRBV5-1, the J call TRBJ2-2, with D possibly matching TRBD2 (6 bases). The V end was cut by 3 bases, the J end by 5 bases, with 20 bases between. Germline V gene sequence: CDR1 SGHRS, CDR2 YFSETQ. The CDR3 consists of 17 residues.

V and J are TRBV7-9 and TRBJ1-3, with D unclear. Germline CDR1 is SEHNR and CDR2 is FQNEAQ (reference sequence). V was pared by 7 bases and J by 4 bases, with 8 bases between. The CDR3 runs 12 residues. The DNA of the CDR3 is TGTGCCAGCATTTCTGAGGGAAACACCATATATTTT. It codes for CASISEGNTIYF. The whole variable domain, filled in from reference TRBV7-9 and TRBJ1-3, reads DTGVSQNPRHKITKRGQNVTFRCDPISEHNRLYWYRQTLGQGPEFLTYFQNEAQLEKSRLLSDRFSAERPKGSFSTLEIQRTEQGDSAMYLCASISEGNTIYFGEGSWLTVV.

This clonotype was counted a few times. The chain recombines TRBV20-1 with TRBJ2-1; D possibly matches TRBD1 or TRBD2 (5 bases each). Trimming cost V 3 bases and J 4 bases, with 16 bases left between them. From germline, CDR1 is DFQATT and CDR2 SNEGSKA (reference sequence). The CDR3 is made up of 15 amino acids. CDR3 sequence: CSASPGSHTYNEQFF. CDR3 bases: TGCAGTGCTAGCCCAGGGAGCCACACATACAATGAGCAGTTCTTC.

This clonotype was seen a few times. This chain joins TRBV5-1 and TRBJ2-5, with TRBD1 identical over 7 bases. The germline V gene has CDR1 SGHRS and CDR2 YFSETQ. CDR3 length: 15 amino acids. With 4 bases clipped from V and 5 bases from J, the junction kept 11 bases outside the gene matches. CDR3 sequence reads: CASSGLTGAGETQYF. The CDR3 nucleotides read TGCGCCAGCAGCGGCCTAACAGGGGCCGGGGAGACCCAGTACTTC.

This clonotype occurred a few times. The chain links TRBV6-2 or TRBV6-3 to TRBJ2-1; the D gene could be TRBD1 or TRBD2 (6 bases each). Germline CDR1 reads MNHEY; CDR2 reads SVGEGT. V was clipped by 2 bases and J by 0 bases, with 23 bases between them. The CDR3 contains 20 residues. CDR3 in amino acids: CASSYAHTWGAGDSYNEQFF. CDR3 nucleotides: TGTGCCAGCAGTTACGCCCACACTTGGGGGGCAGGGGACTCCTACAATGAGCAGTTCTTC.

This clonotype was detected ten times or more. V and J are TRBV29-1 and TRBJ2-1; 13 bases align to TRBD2. V gave up 8 bases and J gave up 4 bases; unmatched junction bases: 5. CDR3 length equals 14 residues. Per germline, CDR1 SQVTM and CDR2 ANQGSEA. CDR3 in amino acids: CSLRTSGSYNEQFF. The CDR3 DNA reads as TGCAGCCTAAGGACTAGCGGGAGTTACAATGAGCAGTTCTTC.

V and J are TRBV10-3 and TRBJ2-2; D could derive from TRBD1 or TRBD2 (5 bases each). V was shortened by 4 bases and J by 6 bases, with 15 bases between the two germline ends. The CDR3 runs to 15 residues. The germline gives CDR1 ENHRY, CDR2 SYGVKD. The CDR3 protein is CAISGEGIFSGELFF. For the CDR3, the DNA is TGTGCCATCAGTGGTGAGGGGATTTTCTCCGGGGAGCTGTTTTTT.